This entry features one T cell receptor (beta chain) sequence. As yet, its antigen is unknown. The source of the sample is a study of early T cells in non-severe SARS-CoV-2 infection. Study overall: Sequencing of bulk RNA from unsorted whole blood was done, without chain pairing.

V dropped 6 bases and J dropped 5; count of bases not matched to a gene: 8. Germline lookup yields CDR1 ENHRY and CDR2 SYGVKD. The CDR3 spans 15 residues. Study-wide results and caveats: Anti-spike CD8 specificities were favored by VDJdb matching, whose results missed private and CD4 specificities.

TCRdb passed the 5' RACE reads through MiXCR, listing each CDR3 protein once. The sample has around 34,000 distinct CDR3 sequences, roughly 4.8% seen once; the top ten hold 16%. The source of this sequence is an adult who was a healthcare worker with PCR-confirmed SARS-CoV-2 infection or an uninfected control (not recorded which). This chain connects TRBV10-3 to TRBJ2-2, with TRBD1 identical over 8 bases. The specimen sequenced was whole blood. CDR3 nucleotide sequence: TGTGCCATCAGACCGGGACAGGATGGAACCGGGGAGCTGTTTTTT. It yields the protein CAIRPGQDGTGELFF.